Presented here are 25 T cell receptor beta chains from one specimen sequenced in a study of blood T cell repertoires in COVID-19. Using immunoSEQ multiplex PCR, the repertoire was profiled, and TCRdb retains in-frame clones only, with some absent. The sample consists of about 310,000 clones, roughly 90% of them appearing once. The sample was PBMCs or T cells enriched from blood (not recorded which). The receptors stem from a woman younger than 35 who had recovered from COVID-19.

This rearrangement joins TRBV24-1 to TRBJ2-5; 8 bases map to TRBD1. The CDR3 contains 14 residues. V was clipped by 6 bases and J by 4 bases; unmatched bases: 6. The germline V gene encodes CDR1 KGHDR and CDR2 SFDVKD. This chain's CDR3 is CATSRTGRPETQYF. CDR3 DNA: TGTGCCACCAGTAGGACAGGGAGGCCAGAGACCCAGTACTTC.

The V gene is TRBV7-2, the J gene TRBJ1-3, with 10 bases identical to TRBD1. Unmatched junction bases numbered 3, after V lost 0 bases and J lost 4 bases. Germline CDR1 is SGHTA and CDR2 is FQGNSA. The CDR3 totals 16 residues. The CDR3 region has the DNA TGTGCCAGCAGCTTAGCCGGGACAGGGGTGGGAAACACCATATATTTT. This sequence encodes CASSLAGTGVGNTIYF.

This clone was observed at least ten times. As DNA, the CDR3 is TGTGCCAGCAGTGATGTGGCGGGACTAGCGCCCGGGGAGCTGTTTTTT. This encodes CASSDVAGLAPGELFF. V usage is TRBV2 and J usage is TRBJ2-2; 10 bases are a match to TRBD2. Trimming took 3 bases from V and 6 from J; bases not matched to a gene: 7. Germline-derived CDR1 and CDR2 are SNHLY and FYNNEI. The CDR3 length is 16 residues.

This chain joins TRBV7-2 and TRBJ1-4, with D tentatively TRBD1 (5 bases). Germline V gene data show CDR1 as SGHTA and CDR2 as FQGNSA. V lost 4 bases and J lost 6, with 15 bases in between. CDR3 length equals 15 residues. The CDR3 here is CASSSVGGNDEKLFF. As DNA, the CDR3 is TGTGCCAGCAGCTCGGTCGGGGGGAACGATGAAAAACTGTTTTTT.

This chain links TRBV29-1 with TRBJ1-1; 7 bases map to TRBD1. The V and J ends lost 4 bases and 10 bases, in that order; junction bases with no gene match: 6. The length of the CDR3 is 11 residues. CDR1 and CDR2 (germline): SQVTM, ANQGSEA. The CDR3 bases are TGCAGCGTTGGCACAGGGGCCGGAGCTTTCTTT. This gives the protein CSVGTGAGAFF.

The gene calls are TRBV7-2 and TRBJ1-6; D possibly corresponds to TRBD1 (6 bases). This CDR3 region has 15 residues. Trimming removed 5 bases at V and 8 bases at J, with 16 bases between. Looked up from germline, CDR1 is SGHTA and CDR2 is FQGNSA. Written as DNA, the CDR3 is TGTGCCAGCAGCCCATCAAGAGGACAGCATTCACCCCTCCACTTT. Encoded protein: CASSPSRGQHSPLHF. The full variable domain, its missing parts supplied by reference TRBV7-2 and TRBJ1-6, is GAGVSQSPSNKVTEKGKDVELRCDPISGHTALYWYRQSLGQGLEFLIYFQGNSAPDKSGLPSDRFSAERTGGSVSTLTIQRTQQEDSAVYLCASSPSRGQHSPLHFGNGTRLTVT.

This chain joins TRBV7-8 and TRBJ1-1, with 7 bases that match TRBD1. This CDR3 region has 13 residues. Looked up from germline, CDR1 is SGHVS and CDR2 is FQNEAQ. V shed 4 bases and J 7 bases; nucleotides not matched to a gene: 6. Written as DNA, the CDR3 is TGTGCCAGCAGCTCCCGGGACAGTTTTGAAGCTTTCTTT. Translation: CASSSRDSFEAFF.

The J gene is TRBJ2-3, the V gene TRBV29-1, with 9 bases matching TRBD1. The CDR3 loop spans 15 amino acids. V lost 4 bases, J lost 4 bases, and 9 bases stayed unmatched. The germline V gene encodes CDR1 SQVTM and CDR2 ANQGSEA. CDR3 nucleotides: TGCAGCGTTGCTGTGGGACAGGGTTTTCCAGATACGCAGTATTTT. This codes for CSVAVGQGFPDTQYF.

The rearrangement joins TRBV5-1 to TRBJ1-4, with D perhaps matching TRBD1 (6 bases). The CDR3 runs 16 residues. The germline V gene has CDR1 SGHRS and CDR2 YFSETQ. V lost 1 base and J 5 bases, leaving 15 bases between the germline ends. CDR3 bases: TGCGCCAGCAGCTTGTCGGACAGATCTTTCAATGAAAAACTGTTTTTT. Encoded protein: CASSLSDRSFNEKLFF.

This clone turned up a few times. The J gene is TRBJ1-1, the V gene TRBV10-3; 9 bases are a match to TRBD1. CDR3 size: 15 residues. The germline gives CDR1 ENHRY, CDR2 SYGVKD. V lost 10 bases to trimming and J lost 1 base; unmatched junction nucleotides: 10. CDR3 in amino acids: CATGTGRLGNTEAFF. DNA of the CDR3: TGTGCCACCGGGACAGGGAGATTAGGGAACACTGAAGCTTTCTTT.

The chain couples TRBV14 to TRBJ2-3, with a possible D match to TRBD2 (7 bases). CDR3 length: 14 amino acids. The V gene lost 1 base and the J gene lost 6 bases, with 11 bases spanning the gap. The germline gives CDR1 SGHDN, CDR2 FVKESK. The CDR3: CASSQAGGADTQYF. CDR3 bases: TGTGCCAGCAGCCAAGCGGGGGGCGCTGATACGCAGTATTTT.

J is TRBJ2-3 and V is TRBV10-2, with no clear D. CDR3 length: 15 amino acids. V shed 0 bases and J shed 0 bases, with 7 bases lying between them. The germline V gene encodes CDR1 WSHSY and CDR2 SAAADI. The DNA of the CDR3 is TGCGCCAGCAGTGAGTCAGAAACTAGCACAGATACGCAGTATTTT. Translated, it gives CASSESETSTDTQYF.

The chain uses TRBV7-3 and TRBJ2-1; 13 bases line up with TRBD2. The CDR3 covers 16 residues. The junction had 5 bases not matched to a gene; V was cut back by 2 bases and J by 7 bases. Germline V gives CDR1 SGHTA, CDR2 FQGTGA. The CDR3 region has the DNA TGTGCCAGCAGCTTATTTGGGACTAGCGGGGTAAATGAGCAGTTCTTC. Translated, it gives CASSLFGTSGVNEQFF.

This clone appeared a few times. V usage is TRBV19 and J usage is TRBJ2-2, with D perhaps matching TRBD2 (5 bases). This CDR3 is 14 amino acids long. The germline V gene encodes CDR1 LNHDA and CDR2 SQIVND (reference sequence). Trimming took off 10 bases at V and 6 bases at J, with 18 bases between the two ends. The CDR3 is CATSSGLPAGELFF. The CDR3 region has the DNA TGTGCCACTTCGTCCGGACTCCCCGCCGGGGAGCTGTTTTTT.

This clone was found once. The CDR3 here is CASSNRQGEETQYF. In nucleotides, the CDR3 is TGTGCCAGCTCTAACCGCCAGGGGGAAGAGACCCAGTACTTC. V is TRBV18 and J is TRBJ2-5; 7 bases are a match to TRBD1. Germline V gene lookup returns CDR1 KGHSH and CDR2 LQKENI. The J segment lost 3 bases and the V segment lost 6 bases, leaving 7 bases of the junction unmatched. The CDR3 runs to 14 residues.

V gene TRBV5-1 combines with J gene TRBJ2-5; TRBD1 matches 10 bases. CDR1 and CDR2 from the germline V gene are SGHRS and YFSETQ. Germline trimming cut 5 bases from V and 3 bases from J; bases unmatched to any gene: 4. The CDR3 contains 14 residues. The CDR3 loop reads CASRPGTGEETQYF. CDR3 coding DNA: TGCGCCAGCAGGCCGGGGACAGGGGAAGAGACCCAGTACTTC.

The chain is built from TRBV9 and TRBJ2-2; 9 bases map to TRBD1. The CDR3 spans 16 residues. V gave up 4 bases and J gave up 2 bases; unmatched junction bases: 6. Germline V CDR1 and CDR2: SGDLS, YYNGEE. CDR3 sequence reads: CASSLRQGGNTGELFF. CDR3 bases: TGTGCCAGCAGCCTTCGACAGGGGGGAAACACCGGGGAGCTGTTTTTT.

This clone appeared once. J is TRBJ2-1 and V is TRBV5-1, with TRBD2 matching over 10 bases. The germline CDR1 and CDR2 sequences are SGHRS and YFSETQ. V lost 4 bases to trimming and J lost 6 bases; unmatched junction nucleotides: 13. CDR3 length equals 17 residues. The CDR3 nucleotides are TGCGCCAGCAGCATCTACTCGCCTAGCGGGAGTGGCAATGAGCAGTTCTTC. Its translation is CASSIYSPSGSGNEQFF. The full variable domain, its missing parts supplied by reference TRBV5-1 and TRBJ2-1, is KAGVTQTPRYLIKTRGQQVTLSCSPISGHRSVSWYQQTPGQGLQFLFEYFSETQRNKGNFPGRFSGRQFSNSRSEMNVSTLELGDSALYLCASSIYSPSGSGNEQFFGPGTRLTVL.

The genes are TRBV7-9 and TRBJ1-1; 7 bases line up with TRBD1. Germline values: CDR1 SEHNR, CDR2 FQNEAQ (reference sequence). There are 14 residues in the CDR3. Trimming at V came to 0 bases and at J to 7 bases, leaving 5 bases not matched to a gene. The CDR3 here is CASSLAQGEDEAFF. The CDR3 DNA follows: TGTGCCAGCAGCTTAGCCCAGGGGGAGGATGAAGCTTTCTTT.

This CDR3 reads CASGEIVADNTEAFF. The CDR3 coding sequence is TGTGCCAGCGGAGAGATTGTGGCAGACAACACTGAAGCTTTCTTT. J is TRBJ1-1 and V is TRBV19; no clear D gene. From germline, CDR1 is LNHDA and CDR2 SQIVND (reference sequence). CDR3 length: 15 amino acids. V was trimmed by 9 bases and J by 2 bases, leaving 19 bases between them.

This chain connects TRBV28 to TRBJ2-1, with a possible D match to TRBD1 (6 bases). The V end lost 7 bases, the J end lost 4 bases, and 23 bases lay between the germline ends. The CDR3 covers 17 residues. The germline CDR1 and CDR2 sequences are MDHEN and SYDVKM. As DNA, the CDR3 is TGTGCCAGCACTTCGGATAGACAGGCCGGCCCTTACAATGAGCAGTTCTTC. Protein product: CASTSDRQAGPYNEQFF.

V usage is TRBV24-1 and J usage is TRBJ2-1; D remains ambiguous. The CDR3 sequence is 13 residues long. Trimming pared 2 bases from V and 5 bases from J, leaving 6 bases between. Germline lookup yields CDR1 KGHDR and CDR2 SFDVKD. The CDR3 coding sequence is TGTGCCACCAGTGATTCGCCAGACAATGAGCAGTTCTTC. As protein: CATSDSPDNEQFF.

This sequence joins TRBV3-1 (or the pseudogene TRBV3-2) and TRBJ1-1; D is uncertain. V was pared by 0 bases and J by 10 bases, with 9 bases between. The CDR3 has 12 amino acids. Germline V CDR1 and CDR2: LGHDT, YNNKEL (reference sequence). The chain's CDR3 is CASSQDSGGAFF. The CDR3 bases are TGTGCCAGCAGCCAAGATTCAGGAGGAGCTTTCTTT.

The V gene is TRBV30, the J gene TRBJ2-1; D may be TRBD2 (5 bases). The CDR3 sequence is 11 residues long. The germline V and J ends were trimmed by 4 bases and 10 bases, with 11 bases remaining between them. CDR1 is GTSNPN and CDR2 is SVGIG in the germline V gene (reference sequence). CDR3 residues: CAWTGRSEQFF. The DNA of the CDR3 is TGTGCCTGGACGGGGAGAAGCGAGCAGTTCTTC.

The rearrangement links TRBV11-1 to TRBJ1-1; D is undetermined. V lost 1 base and J 1 base, leaving 7 bases between the germline ends. CDR1 is SGHAT, CDR2 FQDESV, per germline (reference sequence). This CDR3 contains 14 residues. CDR3 DNA: TGTGCCAGCAGCTTAGAGGAGGGGAACACTGAAGCTTTCTTT. Amino acids: CASSLEEGNTEAFF.